This T cell receptor (beta chain) appears in the sequencing data of a study of blood T cell repertoires in COVID-19. V shed 4 bases and J 3 bases; nucleotides not matched to a gene: 4. Looked up from germline, CDR1 is LGHNA and CDR2 is YSLEER. The CDR3 length is 15 residues. Sample share makes this clone medium-sized. Data came from immunoSEQ multiplex PCR; TCRdb stores just in-frame clones and leaves some out. The data show 300,000 to 450,000 clones, with around 90% seen just once and 2.5% to 3.5% held by the top ten. The sequenced material came from peripheral blood. V gene TRBV4-3 combines with J gene TRBJ2-2; 8 nucleotides align to TRBD1. The source of this sequence is a woman in her twenties or thirties with COVID-19, enrolled during active disease. This CDR3 reads CASSPPGQDTGELFF. DNA of the CDR3: TGCGCCAGCAGCCCACCGGGACAGGACACCGGGGAGCTGTTTTTT.